This TCR beta chain was sequenced for a study of shared clonotypes between healthy human individuals. Naive CD8 cells comprised CD45RO-negative, CCR7-positively selected cells, excluding terminally differentiated effector memory CD45RA+ cells. CDR1 is SGHVS and CDR2 is FQNEAQ in the germline V gene. The CDR3 covers 18 residues. Trimming removed 5 bases at V and 4 bases at J, with 26 bases between. Deep level was the assay's run setting. Sorted-subset replicate PCR reactions contained 150 to 200 ng DNA, corresponding to some 30,000 T cell genomes. Authors' methods: With immunoSEQ giving junction-only sequences and no quality scores, filtering differed. Clones were read by immunoSEQ multiplex PCR, and TCRdb kept only the in-frame ones, dropping some. The V and J calls and clone size were taken over from that table, and D and trimming were inferred from the DNA. The sample gives about 2.2 million clones, under 95% of which show up once; more than 1.5% is in the top ten.

The sequencing input was naive CD8+ T cells from PBMCs. This clonotype originated in a man younger than 35 in good health. Some clones in this sample may be carry-over from other donors' samples. The rearrangement uses TRBV7-8 and TRBJ1-2, with a possible D match to TRBD1 (5 bases). DNA of the CDR3: TGTGCCAGCAGCCCCGGGACCGCGAACTACATACCACCCTATGGCTACACCTTC. Its protein is CASSPGTANYIPPYGYTF.